This TCR beta chain comes out of a study of blood T cell repertoires in COVID-19 (dated by TCRdb to 2018 to 2020). Study-wide context: The collaborator samples originated in the United States, Italy and Spain and spanned the acute and convalescent phases of COVID-19. The material from the prospective study consisted of cDNA or gDNA derived from T cells, B-cell-depleted T cells, or PBMCs. The dataset comprised deeply sampled blood TCRbeta repertoires from subjects exposed to, actively infected with, or recovered from COVID-19. The repertoires were made available in a free public database intended to serve as a resource for research on the immune response to SARS-CoV-2. The samples were drawn from two sources: the first 160 participants of the ongoing ImmuneRACE study, and 1,000 to 1,500 subjects contributed by 6 global collaborators. Sample metadata almost always included a de-identified subject ID, COVID-19 status, age in years and sex. Where available, HLA class I and class II types were taken from metadata supplied by the sample provider and were not determined by assay-based typing. Broad study findings and their caveats: The quantity of clinical and demographic metadata differed by source and by participant and was supplied without curation.

The immunoSEQ Assay, a bias-controlled multiplex PCR, was used to amplify TCRbeta CDR3 regions from genomic DNA. As for the original processing: Within the assay, amplification of reference gene primers was used to estimate how many nucleated cells each sample contained. To quantify the absolute abundance of each unique TCRbeta CDR3 rearrangement, sequence reads were collapsed and filtered. For each sample, productive Simpson clonality was calculated as the square root of Simpson's diversity index over productive rearrangements. TCRdb obtained this table from immuneACCESS and retained in-frame rearrangements with V and J assigned. These tables miss some clones; where compared with another copy, unresolved V genes account for less than half of the shortfall, and the remainder is unexplained. That table supplies the V and J calls and clone size; D and trimming were determined from the DNA. The sample records around 23,000 clones, around 72% of which are singletons. Roughly 40% of the sample is taken by the ten largest.

Only a few counts were recorded for this clone. The antigen it binds to is not known. No much larger clone exists at a distance of one base, and base qualities are not known. Collaborating institutions collected whole blood in K2EDTA tubes following their own protocols. For TCRbeta analysis, collaborators shipped samples in one of three forms: frozen whole blood, isolated PBMCs, or DNA extracted from either of those sample types. Trimming at the junction amounts to 6 bases on V and 9 bases on J, and the germline ends lie 12 bases apart. The CDR3, from cysteine to phenylalanine, totals 13 residues. The read is trimmed to its CDR3 DNA, 39 bases read in frame from base 1. CDR1 LGHDT and CDR2 YNNKEL are derived from the germline V gene (reference sequence).

The TCR sequence derives from a woman of 80 years or more with acute or convalescent COVID-19. This chain joins TRBV3-1 (or the pseudogene TRBV3-2) to TRBJ1-6; the D gene is unclear. Sequences were obtained from peripheral blood. The CDR3 region has the sequence CASRQTVGSPLHF. The sequenced DNA: TGTGCCAGCAGACAAACAGTCGGTTCACCCCTCCACTTT.